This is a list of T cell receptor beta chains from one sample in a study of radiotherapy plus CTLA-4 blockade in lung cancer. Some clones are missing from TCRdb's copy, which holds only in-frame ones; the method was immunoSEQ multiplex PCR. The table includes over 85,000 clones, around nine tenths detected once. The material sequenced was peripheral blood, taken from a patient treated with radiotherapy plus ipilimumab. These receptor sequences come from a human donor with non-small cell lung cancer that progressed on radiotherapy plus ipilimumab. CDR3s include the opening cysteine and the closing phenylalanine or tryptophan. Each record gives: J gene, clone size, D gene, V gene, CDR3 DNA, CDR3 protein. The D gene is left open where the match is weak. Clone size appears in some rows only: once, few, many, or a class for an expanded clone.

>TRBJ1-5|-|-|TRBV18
TGTGCCAGCTCACTCAGGGATGGCAATCAGCCCCAGCATTTT
CASSLRDGNQPQHF
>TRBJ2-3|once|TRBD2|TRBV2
TGTGCCAGCAGTGAAGCGAAACTAGCGGGTGCTACAGATACGCAGTATTTT
CASSEAKLAGATDTQYF
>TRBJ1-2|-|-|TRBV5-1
TGCGCCAGCAGCCAAACAGAGAACGCTAACTATGGCTACACCTTC
CASSQTENANYGYTF
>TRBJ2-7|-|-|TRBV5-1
TGCGCCAGCAGCTTGGGAAACTACGAGCAGTACTTC
CASSLGNYEQYF
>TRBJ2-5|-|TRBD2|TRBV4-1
TGCGCCAGCAGCCAAGATGGGAGGGCGGGGGAGACCCAGTACTTC
CASSQDGRAGETQYF
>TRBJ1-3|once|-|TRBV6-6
TGTGCCACATCCGGTTCAGACTCTGGAAACACCATATATTTT
CATSGSDSGNTIYF
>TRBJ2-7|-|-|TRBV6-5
TGTGCCAGCAGACTCCCGTATACCTACGAGCAGTACTTC
CASRLPYTYEQYF
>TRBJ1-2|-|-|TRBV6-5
TGTGCCAGCCGCGGGCTGGGGGGCGCTGGCTATGGCTACACCTTC
CASRGLGGAGYGYTF
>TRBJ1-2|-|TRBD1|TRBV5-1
TGCGCCAGCAGCTCCGGGACAGCCAACTATGGCTACACCTTC
CASSSGTANYGYTF
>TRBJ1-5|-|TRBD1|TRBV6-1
TGTGCCAGCAGTCACGGACAGGGTGGGAATCAGCCCCAGCATTTT
CASSHGQGGNQPQHF
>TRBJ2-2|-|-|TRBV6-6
TGTGCCAGCAGACTCACCGGGGAGCTGTTTTTT
CASRLTGELFF
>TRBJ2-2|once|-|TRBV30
TGTGCCTGGAGGGTGGTCCGGGCGAACACCGGGGAGCTGTTTTTT
CAWRVVRANTGELFF
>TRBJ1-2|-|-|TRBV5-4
TGTGCCAGCACCTCTATTACCGGGACACCGCCCGGCCATGGAGGCTACACCTTC
CASTSITGTPPGHGGYTF
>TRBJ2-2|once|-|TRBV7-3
TGTGCCAGCAGCCCCACGAACACCGGGGAGCTGTTTTTT
CASSPTNTGELFF
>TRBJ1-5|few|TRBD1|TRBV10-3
TGTGCCATCATGGACAGGGCCGATCAGCCCCAGCATTTT
CAIMDRADQPQHF
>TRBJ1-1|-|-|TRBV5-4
TGTGCCAGCAGCTTGGCCTGGTCCTCCGAAGCTTTCTTT
CASSLAWSSEAFF
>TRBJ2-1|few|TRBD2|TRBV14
TGTGCCAGCAGCGAAATAGCGGGAGGGTACAATGAGCAGTTCTTC
CASSEIAGGYNEQFF